These 21 T cell receptor beta chains originate from one sample sequenced in a study of cytomegalovirus exposure and HLA in healthy donors. PCR employed 60 Vbeta and 13 Jbeta primers. Method: immunoSEQ multiplex PCR; TCRdb's copy keeps in-frame clones and lacks some. The sample consists of 68,000 or so clones, 70% to 90% of them appearing once. Sequences were obtained from PBMCs. These receptors originate from a human donor in good health.

The chain joins TRBV9 to TRBJ2-6, with D perhaps matching TRBD1 (6 bases). The CDR3 totals 17 residues. The V end lost 3 bases, the J end lost 0 bases, and 13 bases lay between the germline ends. In germline, CDR1 is SGDLS, CDR2 YYNGEE. Here the CDR3 DNA reads TGTGCCAGCAGCGCCAACAGGGCCCCCTCTGGGGCCAACGTCCTGACTTTC. This encodes CASSANRAPSGANVLTF.

This clone came up a few times. V is TRBV4-3 and J is TRBJ1-1; 8 bases agree with TRBD1. The ends lost 0 bases at V and 3 bases at J; junction bases unmatched: 12. Germline-derived CDR1 and CDR2 are LGHNA and YSLEER. The CDR3 loop spans 18 amino acids. CDR3 coding DNA: TGCGCCAGCAGCCAAGATCTCCACAGGGGGTCTCGGTACACTGAAGCTTTCTTT. Translating gives CASSQDLHRGSRYTEAFF.

This clone was counted between two and nine times. The V call is TRBV6-5, the J call TRBJ1-6; 9 positions match TRBD1. After removal of 10 bases from V and 8 bases from J, the junction contained 6 bases not matched to a gene. The CDR3 length is 13 residues. Looked up from germline, CDR1 is MNHEY and CDR2 is SVGAGI. The CDR3 DNA is TGTGCCACCCGGGACAGGGCAGATTCACCCCTCCACTTT. Protein sequence: CATRDRADSPLHF.

V usage is TRBV7-6 and J usage is TRBJ2-5; 9 nucleotides agree with TRBD2. CDR1 and CDR2 from the germline V gene are SGHVS and FNYEAQ. Trimming removed 5 bases from V and 5 bases from J; junction bases left unmatched: 9. CDR3 length equals 15 residues. This chain's CDR3 is CASSRAGTSKETQYF. The CDR3 DNA reads as TGTGCCAGCAGCCGCGCCGGGACTAGCAAGGAGACCCAGTACTTC.

The V gene is TRBV28, the J gene TRBJ1-2; D might be TRBD1 (6 bases). Per germline, CDR1 MDHEN and CDR2 SYDVKM. The CDR3 extends over 13 amino acids. Between the trimmed V and J ends, which lost 5 bases and 1 base, there was a span of 8 bases. The CDR3 sequence is CASSQGFNYGYTF. In DNA, the CDR3 is TGTGCCAGCAGTCAGGGGTTTAACTATGGCTACACCTTC.

Of note for this clone: At one end the junction does not follow the germline gene, possibly because of a read error. The CDR3 loop reads CACSYPSRETDTQYF. As DNA, the CDR3 is TGTGCCTGCAGTTACCCTAGCCGGGAGACAGATACGCAGTATTTT. The chain is built from TRBV6-5 and TRBJ2-3, with D perhaps TRBD2 (6 bases). The CDR3 spans 15 residues. Germline CDR1 is MNHEY and CDR2 is SVGAGI.

This rearrangement joins TRBV27 to TRBJ2-5; no firm D call. Looked up from germline, CDR1 is MNHEY and CDR2 is SMNVEV (reference sequence). Trimming stripped 0 bases from V and 1 base from J, with 9 bases between. The CDR3 length is 15 residues. CDR3 nucleotide sequence: TGTGCCAGCAGTTTATCTTTGGCGGTCCAAGAGACCCAGTACTTC. As protein: CASSLSLAVQETQYF.

The rearrangement uses TRBV12-5 and TRBJ2-5; D might be TRBD1 (6 bases). Germline V gene lookup returns CDR1 LGHNT and CDR2 FRNRAP. V gave up 5 bases and J gave up 0 bases, with 10 bases separating them. This CDR3 is built from 14 residues. The CDR3 coding sequence is TGTGCTAGTGGTCTCGGACAGAACCAAGAGACCCAGTACTTC. It yields the protein CASGLGQNQETQYF. The full variable domain, in which reference TRBV12-5 and TRBJ2-5 provide the parts outside the CDR3, is DARVTQTPRHKVTEMGQEVTMRCQPILGHNTVFWYRQTMMQGLELLAYFRNRAPLDDSGMPKDRFSAEMPDATLATLKIQPSEPRDSAVYFCASGLGQNQETQYFGPGTRLLVL.

V usage is TRBV7-8 and J usage is TRBJ2-7; TRBD1 matches 10 bases. Germline CDR1 and CDR2: SGHVS and FQNEAQ. This CDR3 is built from 14 residues. Unmatched junction bases numbered 7, after V lost 7 bases and J lost 4 bases. The CDR3 sequence: CASTPQDRGYEQYF. The CDR3 DNA reads TGTGCCAGCACCCCGCAGGACAGGGGGTACGAGCAGTACTTC.

The CDR3 spells CASSQDRDSPLHF. DNA for the CDR3: TGCGCCAGCAGCCAGGACAGGGATTCACCCCTCCACTTT. The chain carries TRBV4-3 and TRBJ1-6, with 8 bases matching TRBD1. The CDR3 sequence is 13 residues long. Trimming took 3 bases from V and 8 from J; bases not matched to a gene: 0. Germline CDR1 and CDR2: LGHNA and YSLEER.

This clone has just one count. The chain uses TRBV11-3 and TRBJ2-2; 14 nucleotides match TRBD2. Germline V lookup: CDR1 SGHNT, CDR2 YENEEA. The V segment lost 5 bases and the J segment 4 bases; nucleotides outside the gene matches: 9. The CDR3 runs 18 residues. CDR3 in amino acids: CASSGPGTSGGPTGELFF. Here the CDR3 DNA reads TGTGCCAGCAGCGGGCCGGGGACTAGCGGGGGACCCACCGGGGAGCTGTTTTTT.

This chain uses TRBV6-1 with TRBJ1-2, with TRBD1 as a possible D gene (6 bases). V was clipped by 10 bases and J by 8 bases, with 11 bases between them. This CDR3 contains 10 residues. Per the germline V gene, CDR1 is MNHNS and CDR2 is SASEGT. The CDR3 region is CATHRVGYTF. The CDR3 nucleotides are TGTGCCACCCACAGGGTCGGCTACACCTTC.

The V gene is TRBV7-9, the J gene TRBJ1-4; possibly TRBD1 for D (6 bases). There are 12 residues in the CDR3. Germline values: CDR1 SEHNR, CDR2 FQNEAQ (reference sequence). With 5 bases removed from V and 8 bases from J, the gap between germline ends came to 9 bases. Written as DNA, the CDR3 is TGTGCCAGCAGCCCCGACAGGGAAAAACTGTTTTTT. Its protein is CASSPDREKLFF.

The chain is built from TRBV7-9 and TRBJ2-1; D might be TRBD1 (6 bases). From germline, CDR1 is SEHNR and CDR2 FQNEAQ (reference sequence). This CDR3 has 16 amino acids. V dropped 5 bases and J dropped 6 bases, with 20 bases sitting between them. CDR3 residues: CASSVIPGVYSNEQFF. CDR3 sequence (DNA): TGTGCCAGCAGCGTGATCCCAGGGGTTTATTCCAATGAGCAGTTCTTC. Looking up the rest from reference TRBV7-9 and TRBJ2-1 gives the full variable domain: DTGVSQNPRHKITKRGQNVTFRCDPISEHNRLYWYRQTLGQGPEFLTYFQNEAQLEKSRLLSDRFSAERPKGSFSTLEIQRTEQGDSAMYLCASSVIPGVYSNEQFFGPGTRLTVL.

V and J are TRBV6-1 and TRBJ2-3, with 11 bases aligning to TRBD2. J was trimmed by 8 bases and V by 6 bases; bases with no gene match: 10. Germline lookup yields CDR1 MNHNS and CDR2 SASEGT. This CDR3 has 15 amino acids. DNA for the CDR3: TGTGCCAGCAGGGAGGTAGCGGGGGGGCGGCCTACGCAGTATTTT. This translates into CASREVAGGRPTQYF.

This clone was counted between two and nine times. This chain connects TRBV5-1 to TRBJ2-5, with no clear D. The CDR3 is made up of 12 amino acids. Germline loops: CDR1 SGHRS, CDR2 YFSETQ. Trimming shortened V by 5 bases and J by 2 bases, and 7 bases separated the two germline ends. The CDR3 reads CASRTNQETQYF. In DNA, the CDR3 is TGCGCCAGCAGAACTAATCAAGAGACCCAGTACTTC.

The chain combines TRBV19 with TRBJ2-7; 9 nucleotides agree with TRBD1. Germline CDR1 and CDR2: LNHDA and SQIVND (reference sequence). V lost 7 bases, J lost 5 bases, and 6 bases stayed unmatched. The CDR3 length is 13 residues. The CDR3 protein is CASKRTGEDEQYF. The CDR3 nucleotides read TGTGCCAGTAAGAGGACAGGGGAAGACGAGCAGTACTTC. The whole variable domain, remainder taken from reference TRBV19 and TRBJ2-7, is DGGITQSPKYLFRKEGQNVTLSCEQNLNHDAMYWYRQDPGQGLRLIYYSQIVNDFQKGDIAEGYSVSREKKESFPLTVTSAQKNPTAFYLCASKRTGEDEQYFGPGTRLTVT.

This clone was seen more than once but under ten times. The chain has TRBV5-1 and TRBJ1-6; the D gene is possibly TRBD1 (5 bases). This CDR3 spans 14 amino acids. Germline lookup yields CDR1 SGHRS and CDR2 YFSETQ. Deletions cut 4 bases from V and 7 bases from J, with 12 bases between. CDR3 sequence: CASSRTKDNSPLHF. Here the CDR3 DNA reads TGCGCCAGCAGCCGGACAAAAGACAATTCACCCCTCCACTTT.

The J gene is TRBJ1-3, the V gene TRBV7-2; 7 bases are a match to TRBD1. The CDR3 length is 15 residues. The V segment lost 6 bases and the J segment 0 bases; nucleotides outside the gene matches: 5. Germline CDR1 reads SGHTA; CDR2 reads FQGNSA. Here the CDR3 DNA reads TGTGCCAGCAGGCCAGGGGGATCCTCTGGAAACACCATATATTTT. Amino acids: CASRPGGSSGNTIYF. Filled out from reference TRBV7-2 and TRBJ1-3, the complete variable domain reads GAGVSQSPSNKVTEKGKDVELRCDPISGHTALYWYRQSLGQGLEFLIYFQGNSAPDKSGLPSDRFSAERTGGSVSTLTIQRTQQEDSAVYLCASRPGGSSGNTIYFGEGSWLTVV.

The V and J genes are TRBV19 and TRBJ2-3, with D possibly TRBD2 on 6 matching bases. This CDR3 is 15 amino acids long. V was trimmed by 5 bases and J by 2 bases, leaving 14 bases between them. Germline-derived CDR1 and CDR2 are LNHDA and SQIVND (reference sequence). Here the CDR3 reads CASSPYAGTTDTQYF. The CDR3 region has the DNA TGTGCCAGTAGTCCCTACGCGGGGACCACAGATACGCAGTATTTT.

V usage is TRBV28 and J usage is TRBJ1-5, with TRBD1 matching 8 bases. Germline CDR1 and CDR2: MDHEN and SYDVKM. Unmatched junction bases numbered 4, after V lost 6 bases and J lost 3 bases. The CDR3 runs to 14 residues. Written as DNA, the CDR3 is TGTGCCAGCAGGGTGACAGGGGACAATCAGCCCCAGCATTTT. The encoded protein is CASRVTGDNQPQHF.